One T cell receptor (beta chain) is described in this entry. TCRdb called the RT-PCR reads again in MiXCR, with one record for every CDR3 protein. The sample shows roughly 650,000 distinct CDR3 sequences, about 14% of them seen only once. The CDR3 loop spans 14 amino acids. Trimming at V came to 7 bases and at J to 6 bases, leaving 9 bases not matched to a gene. In germline, CDR1 is MDHEN, CDR2 SYDVKM. This entry belongs to a study of response to subunit inactivated influenza vaccine. The rearrangement uses TRBV28 and TRBJ2-3, with 8 positions matching TRBD2. This sample comprised PBMCs from blood, obtained approximately 15 days before vaccination. The sequence came from a man between 45 and 60 years old who received an inactivated influenza vaccine. CDR3 coding DNA: TGTGCCAGCAACGTAGCGGGAATATCGGATACGCAGTATTTT. This codes for CASNVAGISDTQYF.